This T cell receptor beta chain was sequenced for a study of blood T cell repertoires in COVID-19. The wider study: Collection of acute and convalescent COVID-19 samples took place in the United States, Italy and Spain. The analysed material was cDNA or gDNA that came from T cells, B-cell-depleted T cells, or PBMCs.

Assay: immunoSEQ multiplex PCR; the TCRdb copy retains only in-frame clones and omits some. The table records approximately 94,000 clones, 88% of them present only once. This TCR derives from a woman in her seventies with acute or convalescent COVID-19. The specimen sequenced was peripheral blood.

CDR3 sequence: CAISEDRRRPDTQYF. The DNA of the CDR3 is TGTGCCATCAGTGAGGACAGGAGGAGGCCAGATACGCAGTATTTT. The rearrangement joins TRBV10-3 to TRBJ2-3, with a possible D match to TRBD1 (6 bases). V was shortened by 2 bases and J by 4 bases, with 13 bases between the two germline ends. Germline CDR1 is ENHRY and CDR2 is SYGVKD. The CDR3 runs 15 residues.